This entry lists 19 T cell receptor beta chains sequenced from one sample in a study of blood T cell repertoires in COVID-19 (dated by TCRdb to 2020 to 2021). Libraries were built with the immunoSEQ multiplex PCR assay. TCRdb stores this immuneACCESS table with in-frame sequences only. Part of the clones is absent; in the studies checked, under half of the shortfall reflects unresolved V genes, and no reason is known for the rest. For this sample the table gives about 100,000 clones, of which around 90% were detected only once. Around 3% of the sample is taken by the ten largest. Specimen: peripheral blood. These receptor sequences come from a man in his fifties or sixties with active or convalescent COVID-19.

This chain uses TRBV7-2 with TRBJ2-3; 8 bases are a match to TRBD2. J lost 9 bases, V lost 0 bases, and 8 bases had no gene match. The germline CDR1 and CDR2 sequences are SGHTA and FQGNSA. The CDR3 extends over 15 amino acids. CDR3 residues: CASSLALAGGKTQYF. The CDR3 region has the DNA TGTGCCAGCAGCTTAGCGCTCGCGGGGGGCAAGACGCAGTATTTT.

V and J are TRBV19 and TRBJ2-1, with TRBD2 matching over 7 bases. V was pared by 3 bases and J by 6 bases, with 11 bases of the junction left unmatched. Per germline, CDR1 LNHDA and CDR2 SQIVND (reference sequence). This CDR3 has 16 amino acids. CDR3: CASSIGSASGGNEQFF. In DNA form, the CDR3 reads TGTGCCAGTAGTATTGGGTCGGCTAGCGGAGGCAATGAGCAGTTCTTC.

The table lists this clone with a few counts. The V call is TRBV9, the J call TRBJ2-1, with TRBD1 matching over 9 bases. Germline trimming cut 4 bases from V and 7 bases from J; bases unmatched to any gene: 12. CDR3 length: 16 amino acids. Germline assignment: CDR1 SGDLS and CDR2 YYNGEE. As DNA, the CDR3 is TGTGCCAGCAGCTCCCAGACAGGGGGGTATGTAAATGAGCAGTTCTTC. Protein product: CASSSQTGGYVNEQFF.

This CDR3 is CASSSLSGEGDTQYF. The DNA for the CDR3 is TGTGCCAGCAGCTCCCTTTCGGGGGAGGGAGATACGCAGTATTTT. The rearrangement joins TRBV11-2 to TRBJ2-3; 7 bases fit TRBD2. From germline, CDR1 is SGHAT and CDR2 FQNNGV. V dropped 4 bases and J dropped 5; count of bases not matched to a gene: 9. CDR3 length: 15 amino acids.

The CDR3 coding sequence is TGTGCCAGCTCTAACCTGGGCAACACTGAAGCTTTCTTT. Translating it yields CASSNLGNTEAFF. The chain links TRBV12-3 or TRBV12-4 to TRBJ1-1; D remains unclear. Deletions cut 8 bases from V and 2 bases from J, with 12 bases between. CDR3 length equals 13 residues.

This sequence joins TRBV27 and TRBJ1-1; TRBD1 is a possible D gene (5 bases). Germline assignment: CDR1 MNHEY and CDR2 SMNVEV (reference sequence). Trimming removed 2 bases at V and 7 bases at J, with 14 bases between. This CDR3 comprises 14 residues. CDR3 bases: TGTGCCAGCAGTTTAAGGGCGCAGGGTGGTGAAGCTTTCTTT. This sequence encodes CASSLRAQGGEAFF.

The V and J genes are TRBV6-4 and TRBJ2-1; 7 bases are shared with TRBD1. The V gene end was trimmed by 0 bases and the J gene end by 4 bases; junction bases not matched to a gene: 3. Per germline, CDR1 MRHNA and CDR2 SNTAGT. The CDR3 has 15 amino acids. Written as DNA, the CDR3 is TGTGCCAGCAGTGACTCCTTGACAGGGTACAATGAGCAGTTCTTC. Translation gives CASSDSLTGYNEQFF.

CDR3: CASSLAGGGRNEQFF. The CDR3 region has the DNA TGTGCCAGCAGCTTAGCGGGCGGGGGGCGTAATGAGCAGTTCTTC. The chain is built from TRBV7-9 and TRBJ2-1; 8 nucleotides agree with TRBD2. The CDR3 contains 15 residues. Per germline, CDR1 SEHNR and CDR2 FQNEAQ (reference sequence). The V gene end was trimmed by 0 bases and the J gene end by 7 bases; junction bases not matched to a gene: 5. Looking up the rest from reference TRBV7-9 and TRBJ2-1 gives the full variable domain: DTGVSQNPRHKITKRGQNVTFRCDPISEHNRLYWYRQTLGQGPEFLTYFQNEAQLEKSRLLSDRFSAERPKGSFSTLEIQRTEQGDSAMYLCASSLAGGGRNEQFFGPGTRLTVL.

The gene calls are TRBV28 and TRBJ1-3, with 7 nucleotides matching TRBD1. CDR3 length: 14 residues. Trimming took 6 bases from V and 3 from J; bases not matched to a gene: 5. Germline V gene sequence: CDR1 MDHEN, CDR2 SYDVKM. The CDR3 DNA follows: TGTGCCAGCAGCTGGACAGGAGGTGGAAACACCATATATTTT. It specifies CASSWTGGGNTIYF. Supplemented by reference TRBV28 and TRBJ1-3, the full variable domain reads DVKVTQSSRYLVKRTGEKVFLECVQDMDHENMFWYRQDPGLGLRLIYFSYDVKMKEKGDIPEGYSVSREKKERFSLILESASTNQTSMYLCASSWTGGGNTIYFGEGSWLTVV.

The CDR3 loop is CASSLGTGATGQPQHF. The DNA of the CDR3 is TGTGCCAGCAGCTTAGGGACAGGGGCAACGGGTCAGCCCCAGCATTTT. This chain joins TRBV7-2 and TRBJ1-5; 9 bases agree with TRBD1. V lost 1 base and J lost 6; bases outside the gene matches: 7. Per germline, CDR1 SGHTA and CDR2 FQGNSA. This CDR3 is 16 amino acids long.

This clone was detected only once. The V gene is TRBV19, the J gene TRBJ1-1; the D is unclear. The length of the CDR3 is 15 residues. Per the germline V gene, CDR1 is LNHDA and CDR2 is SQIVND (reference sequence). V was cut by 5 bases and J by 4 bases, with 17 bases left in between. The CDR3 here is CASSPRPAEGTEAFF. In nucleotides, the CDR3 is TGTGCCAGTAGTCCCAGACCGGCCGAGGGCACTGAAGCTTTCTTT. The variable domain in full, completed from reference TRBV19 and TRBJ1-1, reads DGGITQSPKYLFRKEGQNVTLSCEQNLNHDAMYWYRQDPGQGLRLIYYSQIVNDFQKGDIAEGYSVSREKKESFPLTVTSAQKNPTAFYLCASSPRPAEGTEAFFGQGTRLTVV.

The chain recombines TRBV19 with TRBJ1-1; TRBD1 is a possible D gene (6 bases). V was trimmed by 4 bases and J by 6 bases, leaving 12 bases between them. Germline values: CDR1 LNHDA, CDR2 SQIVND (reference sequence). The CDR3 contains 13 residues. The chain's CDR3 is CASSTRGSAEAFF. The CDR3 coding sequence is TGTGCCAGTAGTACTAGGGGGTCTGCTGAAGCTTTCTTT.

Details on this clone: The identical CDR3 is also encoded by other nucleotide sequences in the sample. The genes are TRBV3-1 (or the pseudogene TRBV3-2) and TRBJ1-2; the match to TRBD1 covers 7 bases. V shed 4 bases, J shed 4 bases, and the junction held 9 bases outside the gene matches. In germline, CDR1 is LGHDT, CDR2 YNNKEL (reference sequence). The CDR3 length is 15 residues. CDR3 in DNA: TGTGCCAGCAGCCTCCGGCAGGGGGTTGGCTATGGCTACACCTTC. Its translation is CASSLRQGVGYGYTF.

The chain links TRBV27 to TRBJ2-7; a possible D gene is TRBD1 (6 bases). V dropped 6 bases and J dropped 1 base, with 13 bases sitting between them. This CDR3 spans 14 amino acids. CDR1 and CDR2 from the germline V gene are MNHEY and SMNVEV (reference sequence). CDR3 bases: TGTGCCAGCAGGCGGCTACAGGGATCCTACGAGCAGTACTTC. This gives the protein CASRRLQGSYEQYF.

This clone was found once. This chain connects TRBV11-2 to TRBJ1-3; 9 nucleotides agree with TRBD1. Germline V gene sequence: CDR1 SGHAT, CDR2 FQNNGV. V dropped 1 base and J dropped 4; count of bases not matched to a gene: 8. The length of the CDR3 is 17 residues. The DNA of the CDR3 is TGTGCCAGCAGCTTAGCCTGGGACAGGGCGTCCGGAAACACCATATATTTT. Amino acid sequence: CASSLAWDRASGNTIYF.

The V and J genes are TRBV4-1 and TRBJ2-4, with D possibly matching TRBD2 (6 bases). The CDR3 has 15 residues. Germline V gene data show CDR1 as MGHRA and CDR2 as YSYEKL. Trimming stripped 0 bases from V and 9 bases from J, with 15 bases between. CDR3 loop: CASSQDSGGNGIQYF. CDR3 in DNA: TGCGCCAGCAGCCAAGATTCCGGGGGTAACGGCATTCAGTACTTC.

The CDR3 here is CATSRDRVSGETQYF. CDR3 sequence (DNA): TGTGCCACCAGCAGAGATAGGGTTTCAGGGGAGACCCAGTACTTC. The chain carries TRBV15 and TRBJ2-5, with D perhaps TRBD1 (5 bases). Trimming pared 0 bases from V and 5 bases from J, leaving 13 bases between. The CDR3 consists of 15 residues. Per germline, CDR1 LNHNV and CDR2 YYDKDF (reference sequence).

This chain links TRBV6-6 with TRBJ2-3; TRBD2 matches at 8 bases. Germline values: CDR1 MNHNY, CDR2 SVGAGI (reference sequence). The CDR3 extends over 15 amino acids. V was pared by 0 bases and J by 5 bases, with 4 bases of the junction left unmatched. CDR3 in amino acids: CASSYSAGGGDTQYF. For the CDR3, the DNA is TGTGCCAGCAGTTACTCGGCGGGGGGTGGAGATACGCAGTATTTT.

The V call is TRBV20-1, the J call TRBJ1-3; D remains ambiguous. CDR1 DFQATT and CDR2 SNEGSKA come from the germline V gene (reference sequence). V lost 3 bases and J 4 bases, leaving 7 bases between the germline ends. There are 12 residues in the CDR3. DNA for the CDR3: TGCAGTGCTAGTCCGGGGGGAAACACCATATATTTT. Translation: CSASPGGNTIYF.